The 32 T cell receptor beta chains below were found in one sample sequenced in a study of beta chain features in type 1 diabetes. The whole isolated RNA underwent reverse transcription, so sequencing captured expressed TCRB transcripts. Generated by immunoSEQ multiplex PCR, the TCRdb table keeps only in-frame clones and is missing some. The data contain fewer than 650,000 clones, around 15% of them singletons. Sequencing was performed on naive CD4+ T cells from blood. These receptors were collected from a young man in good health.

The chain carries TRBV27 and TRBJ2-4; D remains ambiguous. V lost 4 bases, J lost 0 bases, and 4 bases lay in between. CDR3 size: 13 residues. Germline V gene lookup returns CDR1 MNHEY and CDR2 SMNVEV (reference sequence). DNA of the CDR3: TGTGCCAGCAGTTCCCTAGCCAAAAACATTCAGTACTTC. Amino acids: CASSSLAKNIQYF.

The J gene is TRBJ1-1, the V gene TRBV6-5; D might be TRBD1 (5 bases). Germline V CDR1 and CDR2: MNHEY, SVGAGI. CDR3 size: 16 residues. Trimming removed 0 bases at V and 0 bases at J, with 11 bases between. The CDR3 nucleotides are TGTGCCAGCAGTTACTCGACAGCAACTATGAACACTGAAGCTTTCTTT. Residues: CASSYSTATMNTEAFF.

This chain uses TRBV5-4 with TRBJ1-1; D is perhaps TRBD1 (5 bases). The CDR3 length is 15 residues. The V and J ends lost 0 bases and 5 bases respectively, with 14 bases between them. The V gene's germline CDR1 is SGHNT and CDR2 YYREEE (reference sequence). The CDR3 reads CASSLAGGTGTEAFF. For the CDR3, the DNA is TGTGCCAGCAGCTTGGCCGGGGGGACGGGGACTGAAGCTTTCTTT. The variable domain in full, with the rest retrieved from reference TRBV5-4 and TRBJ1-1, is ETGVTQSPTHLIKTRGQQVTLRCSSQSGHNTVSWYQQALGQGPQFIFQYYREEENGRGNFPPRFSGLQFPNYSSELNVNALELDDSALYLCASSLAGGTGTEAFFGQGTRLTVV.

This rearrangement joins TRBV18 to TRBJ2-5; weak D call: TRBD2 (5 bases). The V end was cut by 2 bases, the J end by 2 bases, with 6 bases between. This CDR3 region has 13 residues. Per the germline V gene, CDR1 is KGHSH and CDR2 is LQKENI. CDR3 bases: TGTGCCAGCTCACCAGACTATCAAGAGACCCAGTACTTC. Protein product: CASSPDYQETQYF.

The genes are TRBV28 and TRBJ1-5; D might be TRBD1 (6 bases). CDR1 and CDR2 (germline): MDHEN, SYDVKM. Trimming took 6 bases from V and 8 from J, leaving 17 bases between them. The CDR3 sequence is 14 residues long. CDR3 nucleotide sequence: TGTGCCAGCAGAGGGGGGGGGCTCGGTAAGCCCCAGCATTTT. It codes for CASRGGGLGKPQHF. The full variable domain, completed using reference TRBV28 and TRBJ1-5, is DVKVTQSSRYLVKRTGEKVFLECVQDMDHENMFWYRQDPGLGLRLIYFSYDVKMKEKGDIPEGYSVSREKKERFSLILESASTNQTSMYLCASRGGGLGKPQHFGDGTRLSIL.

This chain links TRBV4-3 with TRBJ2-1, with 8 positions matching TRBD2. CDR1 is LGHNA and CDR2 is YSLEER in the germline V gene. There are 19 residues in the CDR3. V trimming: 1 base; J trimming: 0 bases; junction bases outside the gene matches: 11. In nucleotides, the CDR3 is TGCGCCAGCAGCCAAGTGCGATCTAGAGCGGGAGACTCCTACAATGAGCAGTTCTTC. Protein: CASSQVRSRAGDSYNEQFF.

This clone was counted between two and nine times. V is TRBV11-3 and J is TRBJ2-3, with D possibly being TRBD2 (6 bases). The ends were cut back, 0 bases at V and 0 bases at J, with 13 bases in the middle. Per germline, CDR1 SGHNT and CDR2 YENEEA. This CDR3 is 17 amino acids long. CDR3 DNA sequence: TGTGCCAGCAGCTTAGATAGTCGCGGGACTAGCACAGATACGCAGTATTTT. As protein: CASSLDSRGTSTDTQYF.

This chain uses TRBV7-8 with TRBJ1-1, with D unclear. This CDR3 has 14 residues. Between the trimmed V and J ends, which lost 5 bases and 0 bases, there was a span of 10 bases. CDR1 and CDR2 (germline): SGHVS, FQNEAQ. CDR3 region: CASSRRTLNTEAFF. The DNA of the CDR3 is TGTGCCAGCAGCCGCAGGACTTTGAACACTGAAGCTTTCTTT.

The sample holds a few counts of this clone. The chain is built from TRBV4-2 and TRBJ2-2; D is undetermined. The CDR3 covers 16 residues. The V end was cut by 0 bases, the J end by 6 bases, with 14 bases between. In germline, CDR1 is LGHNA, CDR2 YNFKEQ. The CDR3 here is CASSQELNSFPGELFF. The CDR3, as DNA: TGTGCCAGCAGCCAAGAACTCAATTCGTTCCCCGGGGAGCTGTTTTTT.

This clone was recorded a few times. This rearrangement joins TRBV4-1 to TRBJ2-7; 7 bases fit TRBD1. The CDR3 has 17 amino acids. Germline CDR1 reads MGHRA; CDR2 reads YSYEKL. Losses at the gene ends were 0 bases for V and 3 bases for J; bases not matched to a gene: 11. CDR3 in amino acids: CASSQDREVGGIYEQYF. In DNA, the CDR3 is TGCGCCAGCAGCCAAGATCGGGAAGTAGGGGGCATCTACGAGCAGTACTTC.

This clone was counted only a few times. The rearrangement uses TRBV5-1 and TRBJ2-5; D uncertain. Germline V gene lookup returns CDR1 SGHRS and CDR2 YFSETQ. CDR3 size: 15 residues. The germline V and J ends were trimmed by 4 bases and 2 bases, with 15 bases remaining between them. The CDR3 is CASSPGPKTQETQYF. DNA of the CDR3: TGCGCCAGCAGCCCTGGACCGAAAACTCAAGAGACCCAGTACTTC.

This clone was seen only a few times. The chain has TRBV10-3 and TRBJ2-1; 7 bases match TRBD2. Trimming removed 6 bases from V and 0 bases from J; junction bases left unmatched: 5. The germline CDR1 and CDR2 sequences are ENHRY and SYGVKD. The CDR3 contains 15 residues. CDR3: CAISRSGPSYNEQFF. The CDR3 DNA is TGTGCCATCAGCCGTAGCGGGCCCTCCTACAATGAGCAGTTCTTC.

The gene calls are TRBV10-3 and TRBJ1-1; 8 bases align to TRBD1. The CDR3 has 15 residues. The germline V gene encodes CDR1 ENHRY and CDR2 SYGVKD. Unmatched junction bases numbered 6, after V lost 3 bases and J lost 3 bases. The DNA of the CDR3 is TGTGCCATCAGTGAAGGACAGGGAGGGTACACTGAAGCTTTCTTT. Translated: CAISEGQGGYTEAFF.

A remark on this clone: This specimen includes other DNA sequences encoding the same CDR3. The rearrangement joins TRBV7-2 to TRBJ1-2; 9 bases align to TRBD1. The CDR3 loop spans 13 amino acids. Losses at the gene ends were 4 bases for V and 5 bases for J; bases not matched to a gene: 2. The germline gives CDR1 SGHTA, CDR2 FQGNSA. The CDR3 reads CASSSGQGYGYTF. The CDR3, as DNA: TGTGCCAGCAGCTCCGGACAGGGGTATGGCTACACCTTC.

The chain links TRBV6-5 to TRBJ1-6; no firm D call. Trimming took off 7 bases at V and 6 bases at J, with 10 bases between the two ends. From germline, CDR1 is MNHEY and CDR2 SVGAGI. The CDR3 extends over 13 amino acids. Written as DNA, the CDR3 is TGTGCCAGCACTGAAAGGGCTAATTCACCCCTCCACTTT. Protein product: CASTERANSPLHF.

A few counts support this clone. The V gene is TRBV29-1, the J gene TRBJ1-3; D gene uncertain. V lost 3 bases and J lost 0, with 6 bases in between. The germline V gene encodes CDR1 SQVTM and CDR2 ANQGSEA. The CDR3 totals 13 residues. Here the CDR3 DNA reads TGCAGCGTTGACGGAAACTCTGGAAACACCATATATTTT. This translates into CSVDGNSGNTIYF.

This chain joins TRBV30 and TRBJ1-2, with TRBD1 identical over 10 bases. V trimming: 5 bases; J trimming: 7 bases; junction bases outside the gene matches: 13. Germline CDR1 is GTSNPN and CDR2 is SVGIG (reference sequence). This CDR3 is built from 15 residues. CDR3 DNA sequence: TGTGCCTGGCGCTTAGTAGGACAGGGGGAGCGTGGCTACACCTTC. Residues: CAWRLVGQGERGYTF.

This chain's CDR3 is CSVEGRGKGQPQHF. CDR3 in DNA: TGCAGCGTTGAAGGCAGGGGTAAGGGTCAGCCCCAGCATTTT. The gene calls are TRBV29-1 and TRBJ1-5; TRBD1 might be the D (6 bases). The V end was cut by 1 base, the J end by 6 bases, with 13 bases between. The germline CDR1 and CDR2 sequences are SQVTM and ANQGSEA. CDR3 length: 14 amino acids.

This clone has just a few counts. The chain employs TRBV12-5 and TRBJ2-1; TRBD1 might be the D (6 bases). The CDR3 extends over 16 amino acids. V shed 1 base and J shed 0 bases, with 10 bases lying between them. Germline V gives CDR1 LGHNT, CDR2 FRNRAP. The CDR3 nucleotides read TGTGCTAGTGGTTTGGGGGGACAACCCTCCTACAATGAGCAGTTCTTC. This translates into CASGLGGQPSYNEQFF.

The chain carries TRBV30 and TRBJ1-2; D gene unclear. Trimming took off 4 bases at V and 7 bases at J, with 16 bases between the two ends. Germline CDR1 GTSNPN, CDR2 SVGIG (reference sequence). The CDR3 covers 13 residues. The CDR3 here is CAWISRAAFGYTF. In DNA form, the CDR3 reads TGTGCCTGGATTTCACGGGCGGCATTTGGCTACACCTTC.

The chain is built from TRBV5-1 and TRBJ1-2; TRBD1 matches at 9 bases. The CDR3 has 17 amino acids. Germline values: CDR1 SGHRS, CDR2 YFSETQ. The V gene end was trimmed by 4 bases and the J gene end by 2 bases; junction bases not matched to a gene: 12. The CDR3 loop is CASSPTRTGESNYGYTF. The CDR3 nucleotides are TGCGCCAGCAGCCCCACGCGGACAGGGGAATCCAACTATGGCTACACCTTC.

The chain combines TRBV5-1 with TRBJ2-7, with D possibly being TRBD1 (6 bases). V shed 6 bases and J shed 0 bases, with 13 bases lying between them. Germline CDR1 reads SGHRS; CDR2 reads YFSETQ. There are 14 residues in the CDR3. CDR3 sequence: CASTLADSSYEQYF. The DNA of the CDR3 is TGCGCCAGCACCCTGGCGGACAGCTCCTACGAGCAGTACTTC.

The rearrangement uses TRBV11-2 and TRBJ2-7; a possible D gene is TRBD1 (5 bases). CDR3 size: 14 residues. Between the trimmed V and J ends, which lost 5 bases and 2 bases, there was a span of 13 bases. The germline V gene encodes CDR1 SGHAT and CDR2 FQNNGV. The CDR3 loop is CASSKGADPYEQYF. Written as DNA, the CDR3 is TGTGCCAGCAGCAAAGGGGCAGACCCCTACGAGCAGTACTTC.

This clone was observed a few times. The rearrangement joins TRBV23-1 to TRBJ2-2; 8 positions match TRBD2. TRBV23-1 is treated as an ORF (open reading frame) with a function not yet certain. This CDR3 is 16 amino acids long. V lost 1 base, J lost 1 base, and 2 bases stayed unmatched. The CDR3 loop reads CASSQWRGENTGELFF. As DNA, the CDR3 is TGCGCCAGCAGTCAATGGCGGGGGGAGAACACCGGGGAGCTGTTTTTT.

The J gene is TRBJ1-6, the V gene TRBV25-1; 8 bases match TRBD1. Germline V gives CDR1 MGHDK, CDR2 SYGVNS. J gave up 8 bases and V 5 bases, and 5 bases lay outside the gene matches. The CDR3 is 14 amino acids. The CDR3 region is CASSSDRADSPLHF. The CDR3, as DNA: TGTGCCAGCAGTTCGGACAGGGCTGATTCACCCCTCCACTTT.

The chain uses TRBV11-3 and TRBJ2-5; 8 bases align to TRBD1. Germline-derived CDR1 and CDR2 are SGHNT and YENEEA. This CDR3 is built from 15 residues. The J segment lost 5 bases and the V segment lost 1 base, leaving 6 bases of the junction unmatched. The CDR3 sequence is CASSLAFGQGETQYF. DNA for the CDR3: TGTGCCAGCAGCTTAGCCTTCGGACAGGGTGAGACCCAGTACTTC.

The chain recombines TRBV7-9 with TRBJ2-5; D is ambiguous. The CDR3 spans 13 residues. In germline, CDR1 is SEHNR, CDR2 FQNEAQ (reference sequence). V shed 1 base and J shed 2 bases, with 5 bases lying between them. The CDR3, as DNA: TGTGCCAGCAGCTTAGTTCCGCAAGAGACCCAGTACTTC. This encodes CASSLVPQETQYF.

The chain carries TRBV25-1 and TRBJ2-1; possible D gene TRBD2, 7 bases. The CDR3 loop spans 18 amino acids. Trimming shortened V by 3 bases and J by 4 bases, and 22 bases separated the two germline ends. Germline assignment: CDR1 MGHDK and CDR2 SYGVNS. The CDR3: CASSDRLGAGQIYNEQFF. Here the CDR3 DNA reads TGTGCCAGCAGTGATCGTCTTGGAGCGGGACAAATTTACAATGAGCAGTTCTTC. The full variable domain, in which reference TRBV25-1 and TRBJ2-1 provide the parts outside the CDR3, is EADIYQTPRYLVIGTGKKITLECSQTMGHDKMYWYQQDPGMELHLIHYSYGVNSTEKGDLSSESTVSRIRTEHFPLTLESARPSHTSQYLCASSDRLGAGQIYNEQFFGPGTRLTVL.

V and J are TRBV7-9 and TRBJ1-1; 7 bases fit TRBD1. The CDR3 has 15 amino acids. Germline V lookup: CDR1 SEHNR, CDR2 FQNEAQ (reference sequence). The V gene end was trimmed by 2 bases and the J gene end by 4 bases; junction bases not matched to a gene: 7. The CDR3 region has the DNA TGTGCCAGCAGCTTAATAAGGGGGCTGGGCACTGAAGCTTTCTTT. Its translation: CASSLIRGLGTEAFF.

This clone has more than one count but fewer than ten. V usage is TRBV7-2 and J usage is TRBJ2-1, with D unresolved. The CDR3 is 14 residues long. The V and J ends lost 7 bases and 8 bases respectively, with 18 bases between them. Germline CDR1 is SGHTA and CDR2 is FQGNSA. CDR3 sequence (DNA): TGTGCCAGCACCTCGGGTAATCGGAACTATGAGCAGTTCTTC. Its protein product is CASTSGNRNYEQFF.

The gene calls are TRBV6-5 and TRBJ1-2, with 7 bases identical to TRBD1. J was trimmed by 8 bases and V by 7 bases; bases with no gene match: 4. The CDR3 sequence is 11 residues long. Per the germline V gene, CDR1 is MNHEY and CDR2 is SVGAGI. DNA of the CDR3: TGTGCCAGCACCCAGGGGGTGGGCTACACCTTC. This encodes CASTQGVGYTF.

This clone was detected only a few times. This chain connects TRBV5-1 to TRBJ2-1, with 9 bases lining up with TRBD1. Germline assignment: CDR1 SGHRS and CDR2 YFSETQ. The junction had 3 bases not matched to a gene; V was cut back by 4 bases and J by 7 bases. This CDR3 comprises 13 residues. CDR3 nucleotide sequence: TGCGCCAGCAGCACAGGGGGCTTTAATGAGCAGTTCTTC. Its protein is CASSTGGFNEQFF.